These 9 T cell receptor beta chains were sequenced from one sample in a study of shared clonotypes between healthy human individuals. Method: immunoSEQ multiplex PCR; TCRdb's copy keeps in-frame clones and lacks some. The data show around 620,000 clones, roughly 95% seen once. Naive CD8 populations comprised CD45RO-negative cells positively selected for CCR7, excluding terminally differentiated effector memory CD45RA+ cells. Sequenced material: naive CD8+ T cells sorted from blood. The receptor set was obtained from a woman aged 25 to 39 in good health.

The chain combines TRBV4-1 with TRBJ1-4, with a possible D match to TRBD1 (5 bases). Germline V gene data show CDR1 as MGHRA and CDR2 as YSYEKL. V was trimmed by 0 bases and J by 7 bases, leaving 15 bases between them. The CDR3 runs to 16 residues. The CDR3: CASSQDRVGTGEKLFF. The CDR3 DNA reads as TGCGCCAGCAGCCAAGATCGGGTAGGGACGGGTGAAAAACTGTTTTTT.

The rearrangement joins TRBV6-4 to TRBJ2-1; TRBD1 might be the D (5 bases). Trimming left V 4 bases short and J 1 base short, with 14 bases between. From germline, CDR1 is MRHNA and CDR2 SNTAGT. This CDR3 has 16 residues. CDR3 nucleotides: TGTGCCAGCAGTGCCCGGGCGACAGCGTCCTACAATGAGCAGTTCTTC. It encodes CASSARATASYNEQFF.

The chain has TRBV2 and TRBJ2-2; TRBD2 aligns across 10 bases. Germline CDR1 is SNHLY and CDR2 is FYNNEI. V was clipped by 10 bases and J by 5 bases; unmatched bases: 10. The CDR3 runs to 15 residues. CDR3 nucleotide sequence: TGTGCCAACGCGGGGGCTAGCGGGGGTACCGGGGAGCTGTTTTTT. This codes for CANAGASGGTGELFF. Full variable domain (remainder filled in from reference TRBV2 and TRBJ2-2): EPEVTQTPSHQVTQMGQEVILRCVPISNHLYFYWYRQILGQKVEFLVSFYNNEISEKSEIFDDQFSVERPDGSNFTLKIRSTKLEDSAMYFCANAGASGGTGELFFGEGSRLTVL.

The genes are TRBV5-5 and TRBJ1-1, with unresolved D. CDR1 is SGHKS, CDR2 YYEKEE, per germline (reference sequence). The CDR3 extends over 11 amino acids. V lost 1 base to trimming and J lost 8 bases, with 6 bases between them. The CDR3 loop reads CASSLSTEAFF. In nucleotides, the CDR3 is TGTGCCAGCAGCTTGTCGACAGAAGCTTTCTTT. Variable domain in full (rest from reference TRBV5-5 and TRBJ1-1): DAGVTQSPTHLIKTRGQQVTLRCSPISGHKSVSWYQQVLGQGPQFIFQYYEKEERGRGNFPDRFSARQFPNYSSELNVNALLLGDSALYLCASSLSTEAFFGQGTRLTVV.

This sequence joins TRBV7-3 and TRBJ1-2; TRBD1 might be the D (6 bases). CDR3 length: 15 residues. V was shortened by 5 bases and J by 7 bases, with 20 bases between the two germline ends. CDR1 is SGHTA, CDR2 FQGTGA, per germline. The chain's CDR3 is CASSHTVGAQGGYTF. In DNA form, the CDR3 reads TGTGCCAGCAGCCATACGGTGGGGGCCCAGGGTGGCTACACCTTC.

The chain links TRBV6-5 to TRBJ2-7, with 7 bases identical to TRBD2. Germline V gene sequence: CDR1 MNHEY, CDR2 SVGAGI. J gave up 2 bases and V 3 bases, and 7 bases lay outside the gene matches. This CDR3 region has 15 residues. The CDR3 bases are TGTGCCAGCAGTTATAAGCGGGACGTCACCTACGAGCAGTACTTC. Translating gives CASSYKRDVTYEQYF.

The CDR3 loop is CASRDLGQGNTEAFF. In DNA, the CDR3 is TGTGCCAGCAGAGACCTGGGACAGGGGAACACTGAAGCTTTCTTT. This sequence joins TRBV2 and TRBJ1-1; 9 nucleotides line up with TRBD1. V shed 6 bases, J shed 1 base, and the junction held 6 bases outside the gene matches. This CDR3 is built from 15 residues. The germline CDR1 and CDR2 sequences are SNHLY and FYNNEI.

The V call is TRBV5-6, the J call TRBJ1-1; TRBD1 agrees at 8 bases. V was clipped by 4 bases and J by 2 bases; unmatched bases: 4. Germline loops: CDR1 SGHDT, CDR2 YYEEEE. The CDR3 loop spans 14 amino acids. This CDR3 reads CASSPPGGNTEAFF. CDR3 bases: TGTGCCAGCAGCCCCCCAGGGGGCAACACTGAAGCTTTCTTT.

This chain connects TRBV7-8 to TRBJ2-5; tentatively, D is TRBD1 (5 bases). CDR1 and CDR2 from the germline V gene are SGHVS and FQNEAQ. The CDR3 extends over 12 amino acids. The V and J ends lost 4 bases and 12 bases respectively, with 15 bases between them. The CDR3 region has the DNA TGTGCCAGCAGCTCGCAGGGCAGTGCCGAGTACTTC. Translation: CASSSQGSAEYF. Supplemented by reference TRBV7-8 and TRBJ2-5, the full variable domain reads GAGVSQSPRYKVAKRGQDVALRCDPISGHVSLFWYQQALGQGPEFLTYFQNEAQLDKSGLPSDRFFAERPEGSVSTLKIQRTQQEDSAVYLCASSSQGSAEYFGPGTRLLVL.